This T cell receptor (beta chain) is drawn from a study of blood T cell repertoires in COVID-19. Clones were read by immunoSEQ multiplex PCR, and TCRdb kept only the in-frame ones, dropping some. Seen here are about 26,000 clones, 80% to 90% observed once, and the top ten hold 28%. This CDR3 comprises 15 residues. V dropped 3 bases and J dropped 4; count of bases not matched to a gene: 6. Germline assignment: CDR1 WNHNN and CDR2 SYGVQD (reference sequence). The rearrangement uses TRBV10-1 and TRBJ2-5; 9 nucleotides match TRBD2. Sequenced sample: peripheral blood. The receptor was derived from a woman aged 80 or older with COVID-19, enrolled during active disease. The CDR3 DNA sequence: TGCGCCAGCAGTGAAGATAGCGGGGGTGGAGAGACCCAGTACTTC. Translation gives CASSEDSGGGETQYF.